These 19 T cell receptor beta chains were all obtained from the same sample, sequenced in a study of blood T cell repertoires in COVID-19 (dated by TCRdb to about 2020). The library was prepared using the immunoSEQ multiplex PCR assay. The source is immuneACCESS, and TCRdb retained only in-frame sequences with V and J called. Part of the clones is not carried over; for the studies checked, unresolved V genes explain less than half of this, and the remainder is unexplained. This sample gives about 140,000 clones in total; more than 70% of them show up just once. The top ten clones comprise 25% to 35% of the sample. Sequencing was performed on peripheral blood. All receptors come from a human donor in a cohort sampled during active COVID-19.

This chain uses TRBV7-3 with TRBJ2-2; D possibly corresponds to TRBD2 (6 bases). From germline, CDR1 is SGHTA and CDR2 FQGTGA. Trimming took 4 bases from V and 6 from J, leaving 12 bases between them. CDR3 size: 14 residues. CDR3 region: CASSSISGAGELFF. The CDR3 DNA is TGTGCCAGCAGCTCAATCTCGGGGGCCGGGGAGCTGTTTTTT.

A note on this clone: Other DNA sequences in this sample translate to the same CDR3. This chain joins TRBV7-3 and TRBJ1-1; a possible D gene is TRBD1 (6 bases). Germline CDR1 reads SGHTA; CDR2 reads FQGTGA. Trimming took 4 bases from V and 1 from J, leaving 10 bases between them. There are 14 residues in the CDR3. The CDR3 protein is CASSSGQPNTEAFF. In DNA, the CDR3 is TGTGCCAGCAGCTCTGGACAGCCGAACACTGAAGCTTTCTTT.

The chain uses TRBV9 and TRBJ1-1; D perhaps matches TRBD1 (5 bases). The germline gives CDR1 SGDLS, CDR2 YYNGEE. The V end was cut by 3 bases, the J end by 5 bases, with 17 bases between. The CDR3 spans 15 residues. CDR3 residues: CASSAGGKVGTEAFF. The CDR3 DNA reads TGTGCCAGCAGCGCCGGGGGGAAAGTGGGGACTGAAGCTTTCTTT.

The chain joins TRBV7-3 to TRBJ2-1; D might be TRBD2 (5 bases). Germline CDR1 reads SGHTA; CDR2 reads FQGTGA. Deletions cut 2 bases from V and 5 bases from J, with 10 bases between. CDR3 length: 14 amino acids. This chain's CDR3 is CASSLGGQNNEQFF. The CDR3 bases are TGTGCCAGCAGCTTAGGCGGGCAGAACAATGAGCAGTTCTTC. Using reference TRBV7-3 and TRBJ2-1 for the parts outside the CDR3, the full variable domain is GAGVSQTPSNKVTEKGKYVELRCDPISGHTALYWYRQSLGQGPEFLIYFQGTGAADDSGLPNDRFFAVRPEGSVSTLKIQRTERGDSAVYLCASSLGGQNNEQFFGPGTRLTVL.

The chain combines TRBV2 with TRBJ1-6; D unresolved. The CDR3 is 15 amino acids. Trimming left V 3 bases short and J 3 bases short, with 9 bases between. Germline CDR1 reads SNHLY; CDR2 reads FYNNEI. The CDR3 is CASSDTGLYNSPLHF. The CDR3 DNA reads TGTGCCAGCAGTGACACGGGTCTCTATAATTCACCCCTCCACTTT.

The chain joins TRBV9 to TRBJ1-1; D not resolved. Trimming left V 4 bases short and J 1 base short, with 5 bases between. Germline V gene lookup returns CDR1 SGDLS and CDR2 YYNGEE. The CDR3 has 12 residues. CDR3 sequence reads: CASSRENTEAFF. The CDR3 DNA sequence: TGTGCCAGCAGCCGGGAGAACACTGAAGCTTTCTTT. The complete variable domain, with remaining parts taken from reference TRBV9 and TRBJ1-1, reads DSGVTQTPKHLITATGQRVTLRCSPRSGDLSVYWYQQSLDQGLQFLIQYYNGEERAKGNILERFSAQQFPDLHSELNLSSLELGDSALYFCASSRENTEAFFGQGTRLTVV.

Only one count was recorded for this clone. The rearrangement links TRBV6-5 to TRBJ2-5, with a weak D call TRBD2 (5 bases). Germline V gene lookup returns CDR1 MNHEY and CDR2 SVGAGI. Trimming left V 3 bases short and J 2 bases short, with 7 bases between. The CDR3 is 13 amino acids. CDR3 DNA: TGTGCCAGCAGTTATGAGGGTCAAGAGACCCAGTACTTC. This sequence encodes CASSYEGQETQYF.

The V and J genes are TRBV7-2 and TRBJ2-7; D is undetermined. This CDR3 region has 13 residues. Germline V lookup: CDR1 SGHTA, CDR2 FQGNSA. Trimming removed 5 bases from V and 5 bases from J, with 13 bases in between. CDR3 region: CASSRKEWDEQYF. Here the CDR3 DNA reads TGTGCCAGCAGCCGAAAGGAGTGGGACGAGCAGTACTTC.

This chain links TRBV27 with TRBJ2-2, with TRBD2 matching 15 bases. V was clipped by 6 bases and J by 4 bases; unmatched bases: 15. The V gene's germline CDR1 is MNHEY and CDR2 SMNVEV (reference sequence). The length of the CDR3 is 20 residues. The chain's CDR3 is CASRLFPPGLAGGGTGELFF. CDR3 bases: TGTGCCAGCAGACTTTTTCCTCCGGGACTAGCGGGGGGAGGCACCGGGGAGCTGTTTTTT.

V gene TRBV14 combines with J gene TRBJ2-1, with TRBD2 matching 7 bases. V was pared by 0 bases and J by 7 bases, with 15 bases of the junction left unmatched. This CDR3 comprises 18 residues. Germline loops: CDR1 SGHDN, CDR2 FVKESK. CDR3 region: CASSQDEKSGALGNEQFF. The CDR3 coding sequence is TGTGCCAGCAGCCAAGATGAGAAGAGCGGGGCCCTCGGGAATGAGCAGTTCTTC.

This sequence joins TRBV9 and TRBJ2-2, with D possibly TRBD2 on 6 matching bases. CDR3 length equals 15 residues. Deletions cut 4 bases from V and 5 bases from J, with 15 bases between. Germline V gives CDR1 SGDLS, CDR2 YYNGEE. The CDR3 DNA sequence: TGTGCCAGCAGCCCCCAAGGCAGCGGGACCGGGGAGCTGTTTTTT. Encoded protein: CASSPQGSGTGELFF.

CDR3: CASSLATGERAFF. The CDR3 DNA sequence: TGCGCCAGCAGCTTGGCGACAGGGGAGAGAGCTTTCTTT. The V gene is TRBV5-1, the J gene TRBJ1-1; 8 bases are shared with TRBD1. Germline CDR1 and CDR2: SGHRS and YFSETQ. This CDR3 is 13 amino acids long. Trimming at V came to 0 bases and at J to 10 bases, leaving 5 bases not matched to a gene.

This chain links TRBV10-3 with TRBJ2-3; D remains ambiguous. CDR1 and CDR2 (germline): ENHRY, SYGVKD. Trimming removed 3 bases from V and 6 bases from J, with 13 bases in between. This CDR3 is 14 amino acids long. CDR3 in amino acids: CAISDGGYGDTQYF. The CDR3 DNA sequence: TGTGCCATCAGTGATGGCGGCTACGGGGATACGCAGTATTTT.

V is TRBV10-3 and J is TRBJ2-5; unclear D gene. The germline V gene encodes CDR1 ENHRY and CDR2 SYGVKD. V shed 2 bases and J shed 1 base, with 5 bases lying between them. The CDR3 has 13 amino acids. In DNA form, the CDR3 reads TGTGCCATCAGTGAGACAGTCCAAGAGACCCAGTACTTC. It encodes CAISETVQETQYF.

This clone occurred once. The chain links TRBV15 to TRBJ2-1; 16 nucleotides line up with TRBD2. The CDR3 is 18 amino acids. Germline trimming cut 5 bases from V and 4 bases from J; bases unmatched to any gene: 8. CDR1 and CDR2 (germline): LNHNV, YYDKDF (reference sequence). The CDR3 loop is CATSAGTSGGAVYNEQFF. Written as DNA, the CDR3 is TGTGCCACCAGCGCCGGGACTAGCGGGGGGGCGGTGTACAATGAGCAGTTCTTC.

This chain connects TRBV30 to TRBJ2-1; 7 bases map to TRBD1. Germline-derived CDR1 and CDR2 are GTSNPN and SVGIG (reference sequence). V trimming: 5 bases; J trimming: 9 bases; junction bases outside the gene matches: 7. The CDR3 length is 12 residues. The CDR3 DNA is TGTGCCTGGGAAACAGGGGAGATTGAGCAGTTCTTC. This sequence encodes CAWETGEIEQFF.

V gene TRBV3-1 (or the pseudogene TRBV3-2) combines with J gene TRBJ1-3, with D uncertain. This CDR3 has 16 amino acids. The V gene's germline CDR1 is LGHDT and CDR2 YNNKEL (reference sequence). V was pared by 1 base and J by 1 base, with 11 bases between. CDR3 in DNA: TGTGCCAGCAGCCAAGGGTTAGCAACTTCTGGAAACACCATATATTTT. Translating it yields CASSQGLATSGNTIYF.

The gene calls are TRBV20-1 and TRBJ1-5; D is undetermined. The CDR3 is 16 amino acids. Trimming stripped 3 bases from V and 1 base from J, with 16 bases between. Germline CDR1 reads DFQATT; CDR2 reads SNEGSKA (reference sequence). CDR3 bases: TGCAGTGCTAGTCTCGTTGACCGAGGAAGCAATCAGCCCCAGCATTTT. Translation gives CSASLVDRGSNQPQHF.

The chain's CDR3 is CASSQDLAGGREQYF. CDR3 nucleotides: TGTGCCAGCAGCCAAGACTTAGCGGGGGGGCGCGAGCAGTACTTC. This chain uses TRBV4-2 with TRBJ2-7, with TRBD2 matching over 11 bases. The CDR3 runs 15 residues. V shed 0 bases and J 6 bases; nucleotides not matched to a gene: 4. Germline CDR1 is LGHNA and CDR2 is YNFKEQ.